This T cell receptor beta chain was sequenced during a study of blood T cell repertoires in COVID-19. In the original workflow: Estimation of nucleated cell counts relied on the amplification of reference gene primers. Some clones are missing from TCRdb's copy, which holds only in-frame ones; the method was immunoSEQ multiplex PCR. V and J calls and clone size are as listed in that table; D and trimming were resolved from the DNA. The table has around 250,000 clones, under 90% seen once. The CDR3 extends over 16 amino acids. The V gene's germline CDR1 is SGHAT and CDR2 FQNNGV. The V end was cut by 7 bases, the J end by 0 bases, with 19 bases between.

The V call is TRBV11-2, the J call TRBJ2-7; maybe TRBD2 (5 bases). The origin of this receptor is a man aged 18 to 29 who had recovered from COVID-19. The sequencing input was PBMCs or T cells enriched from blood (not recorded which). The CDR3 protein is CASTSAWRAASYEQYF. The DNA of the CDR3 is TGTGCCAGCACCTCTGCATGGCGGGCCGCCTCCTACGAGCAGTACTTC. Together with reference TRBV11-2 and TRBJ2-7, the CDR3 gives the full variable domain: EAGVAQSPRYKIIEKRQSVAFWCNPISGHATLYWYQQILGQGPKLLIQFQNNGVVDDSQLPKDRFSAERLKGVDSTLKIQPAKLEDSAVYLCASTSAWRAASYEQYFGPGTRLTVT.